These T cell receptor beta chains were read from a single sample in a study of blood T cell repertoires in COVID-19. Method: immunoSEQ multiplex PCR; TCRdb's copy keeps in-frame clones and lacks some. The data contain 200,000 to 250,000 clones, around 90% of them singletons. The source material was PBMCs or T cells enriched from blood (not recorded which). Every receptor here comes from a woman between 45 and 60 years old who had recovered from COVID-19. Each CDR3 is given without its conserved first and last residue. Each record gives: V gene, CDR3 length, CDR3 protein.

V: TRBV4-1; length: 13; CDR3: ASTRARGGTDTQY
V: TRBV5-1; length: 14; CDR3: ASRPGRGPVDYGYT
V: TRBV5-1; length: 12; CDR3: ASSPGTGRTEAF
V: TRBV7-8; length: 12; CDR3: ASSPGTGSEKLF
V: TRBV7-9; length: 11; CDR3: ASSTGANTEAF
V: TRBV3-1/TRBV3-2; length: 12; CDR3: ASGVGQKNYEQY
V: TRBV5-1; length: 12; CDR3: ASQLGGEGSEQF
V: TRBV30; length: 13; CDR3: AWVGLAGHYNEQF
V: TRBV6-1; length: 13; CDR3: ASSDSRGYHTEAF
V: TRBV29-1; length: 14; CDR3: SVAPGGANKGDTQY
V: TRBV11-2; length: 14; CDR3: ASSSLGGQGQYEQY
V: TRBV18; length: 13; CDR3: ASSPGPSGSYEQY
V: TRBV7-9; length: 14; CDR3: ASSPPRGAGTGELF
V: TRBV5-1; length: 11; CDR3: ASSREGTYEQY
V: TRBV6-1; length: 14; CDR3: ASSVQGAQGANVLT
V: TRBV7-9; length: 13; CDR3: ASSLTGVSYNEQF
V: TRBV6-1; length: 12; CDR3: ASSEAQGVSPHH
V: TRBV7-3; length: 11; CDR3: ASSLTGNSPLH
V: TRBV10-3; length: 11; CDR3: AISTGQGAIAF
V: TRBV18; length: 12; CDR3: ASSPGLVSETQY
V: TRBV27; length: 14; CDR3: ASSGTASSYNSPLH
V: TRBV5-5; length: 17; CDR3: ASSYRETRLRFLYNEQF
V: TRBV29-1; length: 9; CDR3: SVEEGDSLH
V: TRBV3-1/TRBV3-2; length: 13; CDR3: ASSQDRGRHYGYT
V: TRBV5-1; length: 14; CDR3: ASSLEAGGRLRTQY
V: TRBV7-2; length: 11; CDR3: ASSTDGADTQY
V: TRBV7-2; length: 13; CDR3: ASSPRLAGAREQY
V: TRBV5-5; length: 13; CDR3: ASSFSVGQNTEAF
V: TRBV5-1; length: 16; CDR3: ASSLRSFTGLGTDTQY
V: TRBV27; length: 12; CDR3: ASSYQGQGYEQY
V: TRBV27; length: 11; CDR3: ASSMDRGYEQY
V: TRBV6-5; length: 14; CDR3: ASSYSGLANTGELF
V: TRBV28; length: 11; CDR3: ASSTTGGRGYT
V: TRBV7-2; length: 14; CDR3: ASSPTPWSSSYEQY
V: TRBV18; length: 11; CDR3: ASSTGFNTEAF
V: TRBV3-1/TRBV3-2; length: 11; CDR3: ASSPEQRAPLH
V: TRBV7-2; length: 12; CDR3: ASSLYILNQPQH
V: TRBV28; length: 13; CDR3: ASSLLGGPDTEAF
V: TRBV2; length: 10; CDR3: ASPSAQDEQF
V: TRBV6-6; length: 12; CDR3: ASSYSRDISEAF
V: TRBV11-2; length: 13; CDR3: ASRGLAGGDYEQY
V: TRBV29-1; length: 14; CDR3: SVTPGLAGIVYEQY
V: TRBV6-5; length: 11; CDR3: ASRADGNTEAF
V: TRBV5-6; length: 12; CDR3: ASSLFLAHVEQF
V: TRBV15; length: 13; CDR3: ATSRDQGAGVGYT
V: TRBV20-1; length: 13; CDR3: SASLTGQGNEKLF